These T cell receptor beta chains were read from a single sample in a study of cytomegalovirus exposure and HLA in healthy donors. Measured with immunoSEQ multiplex PCR; TCRdb has only the in-frame clones, and not every one. The data hold fewer than 95,000 clones, with under 85% observed a single time. Material for sequencing was PBMCs. All receptors derive from a woman aged 40 to 50 in good health and CMV-seropositive. Both conserved end residues are part of each CDR3. Fields, in order: CDR3 length, V gene, J gene, D gene, clone size, CDR3 protein, CDR3 DNA. A D gene is named only where the DNA matches it firmly. Only some rows state a clone size, as once, few, many or a class for expanded clones.

15	TRBV9	TRBJ1-4	NA	NA	CASSESGELNEKLFF	TGTGCCAGCAGCGAATCAGGGGAGCTTAATGAAAAACTGTTTTTT
12	TRBV5-1	TRBJ2-1	NA	NA	CASSFDQNEQFF	TGCGCCAGCAGCTTCGATCAGAATGAGCAGTTCTTC
15	TRBV29-1	TRBJ1-2	TRBD1	NA	CSALLTGTGDYGYTF	TGCAGCGCTCTGCTTACCGGGACAGGGGACTATGGCTACACCTTC
14	TRBV7-2	TRBJ2-7	TRBD1	NA	CASSKQQGAGEQYF	TGTGCCAGCAGCAAGCAACAGGGGGCGGGCGAGCAGTACTTC
13	TRBV7-7	TRBJ2-5	TRBD1	NA	CASSWDRSETQYF	TGTGCTAGCAGCTGGGACAGGTCGGAGACCCAGTACTTC
14	TRBV5-4	TRBJ2-7	TRBD2	many	CASSIGLAGDEQYF	TGTGCCAGCAGCATAGGACTAGCGGGAGATGAGCAGTACTTC
14	TRBV7-3	TRBJ2-3	NA	NA	CASSLAPISDTQYF	TGTGCCAGCAGCTTAGCACCTATCTCCGATACGCAGTATTTT
18	TRBV2	TRBJ2-3	TRBD2	NA	CASKRTSGGFSSTDTQYF	TGTGCCAGCAAACGGACTAGCGGGGGATTCTCTAGCACAGATACGCAGTATTTT
15	TRBV5-4	TRBJ1-3	NA	once	CASSTDRSGGNTIYF	TGTGCCAGCAGCACTGACAGGTCGGGAGGAAACACCATATATTTT
11	TRBV19	TRBJ2-1	NA	NA	CASSTFNEQFF	TGTGCCAGTAGTACGTTTAATGAGCAGTTCTTC
14	TRBV4-1	TRBJ1-1	TRBD1	NA	CASSQKTGRTEAFF	TGCGCCAGCAGCCAAAAGACAGGGCGGACTGAAGCTTTCTTT
14	TRBV18	TRBJ1-1	NA	NA	CASSWDKEDTEAFF	TGTGCCAGCTCCTGGGACAAAGAAGACACTGAAGCTTTCTTT
14	TRBV6-6	TRBJ2-7	TRBD1	NA	CASTLARNRGEQYF	TGTGCCAGCACTCTGGCTAGAAACAGGGGAGAGCAGTACTTC
17	TRBV30	TRBJ1-1	NA	NA	CASERGYRVRGGTEAFF	TGTGCCTCCGAACGTGGTTACAGGGTACGGGGTGGAACTGAAGCTTTCTTT
12	TRBV25-1	TRBJ1-1	NA	NA	CASSFPSGEAFF	TGTGCCAGCAGTTTTCCGAGTGGTGAAGCTTTCTTT
15	TRBV6-5	TRBJ2-7	TRBD2	few	CASKKWRDYSYEQYF	TGTGCCAGCAAAAAATGGCGGGACTACTCCTACGAGCAGTACTTC
16	TRBV6-9	TRBJ1-1	NA	NA	CASSLSTDHMNTEAFF	TGTGCCAGCAGTTTGTCGACTGACCATATGAACACTGAAGCTTTCTTT
14	TRBV2	TRBJ2-3	TRBD2	NA	CASTGTSGTYTQYF	TGTGCCAGCACCGGGACTAGCGGAACCTATACGCAGTATTTT
15	TRBV2	TRBJ1-6	NA	NA	CASSEARDWDSPLHF	TGTGCCAGCAGTGAAGCGCGAGACTGGGATTCACCCCTCCACTTT
15	TRBV11-2	TRBJ1-2	NA	NA	CASSPGGRSYYGYTF	TGTGCCAGCAGCCCTGGTGGGAGGAGTTACTATGGCTACACCTTC
15	TRBV15	TRBJ2-7	TRBD2	NA	CATSRGLAGSYEQYF	TGTGCCACCAGCAGAGGACTAGCGGGGTCCTACGAGCAGTACTTC
17	TRBV27	TRBJ1-4	TRBD1	NA	CASSSAGQGRTNEKLFF	TGTGCCAGCAGCTCCGCGGGACAGGGGAGGACTAATGAAAAACTGTTTTTT
16	TRBV7-9	TRBJ2-5	NA	NA	CASSTTGTDRKETQYF	TGTGCCAGCAGCACCACCGGGACTGATCGTAAAGAGACCCAGTACTTC
10	TRBV2	TRBJ2-5	NA	NA	CASRAETQYF	TGTGCCAGCAGGGCAGAGACCCAGTACTTC
12	TRBV28	TRBJ1-1	NA	NA	CASRTGRVEAFF	TGTGCCAGCAGAACAGGGAGGGTTGAAGCTTTCTTT
14	TRBV6-1	TRBJ2-2	NA	once	CASRESGPTGELFF	TGTGCCAGCAGGGAGAGCGGGCCCACCGGGGAGCTGTTTTTT
18	TRBV5-1	TRBJ2-7	NA	NA	CASSFLPPGFGVTGEQYF	TGCGCCAGCAGCTTTTTACCCCCCGGCTTCGGGGTGACTGGAGAGCAGTACTTC
12	TRBV5-1	TRBJ1-1	NA	NA	CASRGGGPGAFF	TGCGCCAGCAGAGGGGGTGGCCCGGGGGCTTTCTTT
15	TRBV5-8	TRBJ1-6	NA	once	CASSLAGQSHSPLHF	TGTGCCAGCAGCTTGGCGGGACAATCTCATTCACCCCTCCACTTT
16	TRBV28	TRBJ2-4	NA	NA	CASSLLQDSAKNIQYF	TGTGCCAGCAGTTTACTTCAGGATAGTGCCAAAAACATTCAGTACTTC
14	TRBV27	TRBJ2-2	NA	NA	CASSFYLNTGELFF	TGTGCCAGCAGTTTTTATCTTAACACCGGGGAGCTGTTTTTT
13	TRBV11-3	TRBJ2-1	TRBD1	NA	CASSPRQGNEQFF	TGTGCCAGCAGCCCCCGACAGGGAAATGAGCAGTTCTTC
16	TRBV4-1	TRBJ1-2	TRBD1	NA	CASSHTGQQLVYGYTF	TGCGCCAGCAGCCACACGGGACAGCAGTTAGTTTATGGCTACACCTTC
16	TRBV5-1	TRBJ1-6	NA	NA	CASSLVGEGTNSPLHF	TGCGCCAGCAGCTTAGTAGGAGAGGGAACTAATTCACCCCTCCACTTT
14	TRBV6-5	TRBJ1-1	NA	NA	CASNPLGARTEAFF	TGTGCCAGCAACCCATTGGGGGCTAGGACTGAAGCTTTCTTT
13	TRBV6-5	TRBJ2-5	NA	once	CASRKPSQETQYF	TGTGCCAGCAGGAAACCTAGCCAAGAGACCCAGTACTTC
11	TRBV29-1	TRBJ2-7	NA	NA	CSVARAYEQYF	TGCAGCGTTGCCAGGGCCTACGAGCAGTACTTC
13	TRBV5-6	TRBJ1-1	NA	few	CASSLELNTEAFF	TGTGCCAGCAGCCTCGAACTAAACACTGAAGCTTTCTTT
19	TRBV28	TRBJ1-5	TRBD1	NA	CASSLWMGQGAGGNQPQHF	TGTGCCAGCAGTTTATGGATGGGACAGGGGGCTGGTGGCAATCAGCCCCAGCATTTT
14	TRBV10-3	TRBJ2-3	NA	NA	CAIRPVGGTDTQYF	TGTGCCATCAGGCCAGTCGGGGGCACAGATACGCAGTATTTT
15	TRBV18	TRBJ1-1	NA	NA	CASSPQYTGNTEAFF	TGTGCCAGCTCACCCCAGTACACAGGGAACACTGAAGCTTTCTTT
16	TRBV2	TRBJ2-1	TRBD1	NA	CASSTRQGQVVNEQFF	TGTGCCAGCAGCACCAGACAGGGACAGGTCGTCAATGAGCAGTTCTTC
14	TRBV6-5	TRBJ2-1	TRBD1	NA	CASSYSTGGREQFF	TGTGCCAGCAGTTACTCGACAGGGGGCCGTGAGCAGTTCTTC
13	TRBV9	TRBJ1-5	TRBD1	NA	CASSRDRDQPQHF	TGTGCCAGCAGCCGGGACAGGGATCAGCCCCAGCATTTT
16	TRBV9	TRBJ2-3	TRBD2	NA	CASSAPLAGVTDTQYF	TGTGCCAGCAGCGCCCCCCTAGCGGGAGTCACAGATACGCAGTATTTT
14	TRBV14	TRBJ2-7	NA	NA	CASRSTLGGGEQYF	TGTGCCAGCAGGAGCACTCTCGGGGGTGGCGAGCAGTACTTC
15	TRBV11-2	TRBJ2-2	TRBD2	NA	CASSLDRGSTGELFF	TGTGCCAGCAGCTTAGATCGCGGGAGCACCGGGGAGCTGTTTTTT
14	TRBV7-6	TRBJ2-7	NA	few	CASSLGARSYEQYF	TGTGCCAGCAGCTTAGGGGCAAGATCCTACGAGCAGTACTTC
13	TRBV6-1	TRBJ2-2	TRBD2	NA	CASESGRLGELFF	TGTGCCAGCGAAAGCGGGAGGTTGGGGGAGCTGTTTTTT
12	TRBV2	TRBJ2-5	NA	NA	CASCILLETQYF	TGTGCCAGCTGTATTCTACTCGAGACCCAGTACTTC
15	TRBV25-1	TRBJ1-4	NA	few	CASSELTVGNEKLFF	TGTGCCAGCAGTGAATTGACAGTTGGGAATGAAAAACTGTTTTTT
14	TRBV7-2	TRBJ1-1	NA	NA	CASSAGTDYTEAFF	TGTGCCAGCAGCGCGGGGACGGACTACACTGAAGCTTTCTTT
15	TRBV28	TRBJ1-5	NA	NA	CASLPGEVGNQPQHF	TGTGCCAGCCTACCCGGAGAGGTCGGCAATCAGCCCCAGCATTTT